The 29 T cell receptor beta chains given below trace back to one sample, sequenced in a study of molecular identifiers for immune sequencing clone quantification. TCRdb processed the PCR reads anew with MiXCR; each CDR3 protein has one entry. The repertoire holds about 320,000 distinct CDR3 sequences, with around 21% as singletons. The sequenced sample consisted of naive CD8+ T cells from blood, with Jurkat cell RNA spiked in. Subset: FACS-sorted CD8+CD4-CCR7+CD45RA+ naive T cells. The source of these receptors is a human donor in good health. Some libraries in this study had Jurkat cell RNA spiked in.

This clonotype appeared many times. The chain carries TRBV12-3 or TRBV12-4 and TRBJ2-5; D possibly corresponds to TRBD1 (5 bases). This CDR3 has 14 amino acids. V dropped 7 bases and J dropped 5 bases, with 17 bases sitting between them. In DNA form, the CDR3 reads TGTGCCAGCACGTTCCTAGGGGCGGTGGAGACCCAGTACTTC. This gives the protein CASTFLGAVETQYF.

V gene TRBV7-9 combines with J gene TRBJ2-1, with 9 bases matching TRBD1. V lost 5 bases to trimming and J lost 3 bases; unmatched junction nucleotides: 5. CDR3 length: 15 residues. Germline lookup yields CDR1 SEHNR and CDR2 FQNEAQ (reference sequence). The CDR3 DNA reads TGTGCCAGCAGCGCCCGGGACAGGGACTACAATGAGCAGTTCTTC. Amino acid sequence: CASSARDRDYNEQFF.

As to this clonotype: This may arise from a read error, as a much more abundant clone is one base away. The V gene is TRBV7-3, the J gene TRBJ2-5; D gene uncertain. The length of the CDR3 is 13 residues. Germline V gene sequence: CDR1 SGHTA, CDR2 FQGTGA. CDR3 coding DNA: TGTGCCGGCAGCTTACTTCCCCGAGACACCCAGTACTTC. Translating gives CAGSLLPRDTQYF.

In regard to this clonotype: It may be a read error: a sequence one base away is much more abundant. The chain has TRBV7-9 and TRBJ2-2, with a weak D call TRBD1 (5 bases). V lost 9 bases and J 4 bases, leaving 9 bases between the germline ends. The CDR3 has 12 residues. Germline assignment: CDR1 SEHNR and CDR2 FQNEAQ (reference sequence). The CDR3 DNA is TGTGCCAGAGGGGAAAGCACCGGGGAGCTGTTTTTT. This gives the protein CARGESTGELFF.

This clonotype appeared many times. This chain links TRBV9 with TRBJ2-7; D is undetermined. V was trimmed by 3 bases and J by 0 bases, leaving 7 bases between them. The CDR3 has 13 residues. Germline assignment: CDR1 SGDLS and CDR2 YYNGEE. For the CDR3, the DNA is TGTGCCAGCAGCGAGGGTCCCTCCTACGAGCAGTACTTC. Residues: CASSEGPSYEQYF.

This clonotype was seen many times. V is TRBV27 and J is TRBJ1-5; tentative D call: TRBD1 (5 bases). The CDR3 contains 14 residues. V was shortened by 1 base and J by 7 bases, with 11 bases between the two germline ends. Per the germline V gene, CDR1 is MNHEY and CDR2 is SMNVEV (reference sequence). This CDR3 reads CASSLFQGRQPQHF. CDR3 in DNA: TGTGCCAGCAGTTTATTCCAGGGAAGGCAGCCCCAGCATTTT.

Concerning this clonotype itself: A much larger clone is a single base away; this may be a read error. The V call is TRBV14, the J call TRBJ2-2; no clear D gene. The CDR3 runs to 12 residues. Germline V lookup: CDR1 SGHDN, CDR2 FVKESK. CDR3 in amino acids: CACSRNTGELFF. The CDR3 region has the DNA TGTGCCTGCAGTCGGAACACCGGGGAGCTGTTTTTT.

The table lists this clonotype with many counts. The chain is built from TRBV4-1 and TRBJ2-5; D not resolved. Per germline, CDR1 MGHRA and CDR2 YSYEKL. V lost 3 bases to trimming and J lost 9 bases, with 17 bases between them. The length of the CDR3 is 14 residues. The CDR3 DNA is TGCGCCAGCAGCCAGTCCCCCCTGTCGGACGCCCAGTACTTC. Translation gives CASSQSPLSDAQYF.

This clonotype was seen ten or more times. The V gene is TRBV5-5, the J gene TRBJ2-3, with TRBD2 as a possible D gene (6 bases). Trimming stripped 3 bases from V and 6 bases from J, with 20 bases between. Germline V gives CDR1 SGHKS, CDR2 YYEKEE (reference sequence). The CDR3 length is 16 residues. The CDR3 nucleotides are TGTGCCAGCAGCTCGCCCGGAGGGGTAGCGGCGGATACGCAGTATTTT. Translating gives CASSSPGGVAADTQYF. The variable domain in full, completed from reference TRBV5-5 and TRBJ2-3, reads DAGVTQSPTHLIKTRGQQVTLRCSPISGHKSVSWYQQVLGQGPQFIFQYYEKEERGRGNFPDRFSARQFPNYSSELNVNALLLGDSALYLCASSSPGGVAADTQYFGPGTRLTVL.

The sample holds many counts of this clonotype. The V and J genes are TRBV4-3 and TRBJ1-5; D is unresolved. The CDR3 runs to 15 residues. The V gene lost 0 bases and the J gene lost 7 bases, with 13 bases spanning the gap. CDR1 is LGHNA, CDR2 YSLEER, per germline. The DNA of the CDR3 is TGCGCCAGCAGCCAAGATCGTTTCTCCGGGCAGCCCCAGCATTTT. Protein sequence: CASSQDRFSGQPQHF.

The gene calls are TRBV7-9 and TRBJ2-3, with TRBD1 matching over 9 bases. Losses at the gene ends were 4 bases for V and 4 bases for J; bases not matched to a gene: 9. The CDR3 has 16 amino acids. Germline V CDR1 and CDR2: SEHNR, FQNEAQ (reference sequence). This CDR3 reads CASSSRDRGSPDTQYF. CDR3 sequence (DNA): TGTGCCAGCAGCTCTCGAGACAGGGGGTCCCCAGATACGCAGTATTTT.

In its sample, this clonotype was seen many times. The rearrangement joins TRBV15 to TRBJ2-3; D gene uncertain. Germline V lookup: CDR1 LNHNV, CDR2 YYDKDF (reference sequence). Trimming removed 4 bases from V and 5 bases from J, with 13 bases in between. This CDR3 comprises 14 residues. The CDR3 DNA is TGTGCCACCAGCACCCAAATTCCAAGAGATACGCAGTATTTT. Amino acid sequence: CATSTQIPRDTQYF.

The CDR3 region has the DNA TGTGCCAGCAGCTTAGTAGGTGAGGAGCAGTTCTTC. Encoded protein: CASSLVGEEQFF. J is TRBJ2-1 and V is TRBV7-9; D gene uncertain. CDR1 is SEHNR and CDR2 is FQNEAQ in the germline V gene (reference sequence). CDR3 length: 12 amino acids. Trimming removed 1 base from V and 10 bases from J, with 8 bases in between.

Worth noting for this clonotype: This may be a read error, as it is one base from a much larger clone. The chain couples TRBV29-1 to TRBJ2-7; TRBD2 might be the D (5 bases). The CDR3 runs 15 residues. Germline CDR1 SQVTM, CDR2 ANQGSEA. V dropped 1 base and J dropped 0 bases, with 13 bases sitting between them. CDR3 protein: CSVEVKRSSSYEQYF. CDR3 sequence (DNA): TGCAGCGTTGAAGTAAAGCGGTCGAGCTCCTACGAGCAGTACTTC.

This clonotype was seen more than once but under ten times. The J gene is TRBJ2-7, the V gene TRBV27; TRBD1 is a possible D gene (6 bases). The CDR3 has 13 amino acids. Trimming took off 3 bases at V and 3 bases at J, with 9 bases between the two ends. Germline loops: CDR1 MNHEY, CDR2 SMNVEV (reference sequence). The CDR3 DNA reads as TGTGCCAGCAGTTTTGGACAGATCTACGAGCAGTACTTC. It specifies CASSFGQIYEQYF.

This clonotype was observed many times. This chain links TRBV27 with TRBJ1-2, with D perhaps matching TRBD1 (5 bases). CDR3 length: 13 residues. V lost 2 bases, J lost 8 bases, and 12 bases lay in between. Germline loops: CDR1 MNHEY, CDR2 SMNVEV (reference sequence). CDR3 region: CASSLGGLRGYTF. The CDR3 nucleotides are TGTGCCAGCAGTTTAGGGGGGTTGCGCGGCTACACCTTC.

This clonotype was recorded many times. The gene calls are TRBV28 and TRBJ2-7; D ambiguous. Trimming removed 8 bases at V and 2 bases at J, with 10 bases between. The CDR3 sequence is 12 residues long. Germline V gives CDR1 MDHEN, CDR2 SYDVKM. The CDR3: CASRMGTYEQYF. The CDR3 bases are TGTGCCAGCCGTATGGGGACCTACGAGCAGTACTTC.

Regarding this clonotype: A much larger clone sits a single nucleotide away, making a read error possible. This chain connects TRBV28 to TRBJ2-7, with 9 bases matching TRBD1. The CDR3 extends over 14 amino acids. In germline, CDR1 is MDHEN, CDR2 SYDVKM. The CDR3 DNA sequence: TGTGCCGGCAGTGTGGGGACAGGGCCGTACGAGCAGTACTTC. It is translated as CAGSVGTGPYEQYF.

For this clonotype: The junction differs from germline at one of its ends, possibly a read error. The V call is TRBV7-9, the J call TRBJ2-7; D is unclear. The CDR3 loop spans 13 amino acids. The germline gives CDR1 SEHNR, CDR2 FQNEAQ (reference sequence). The chain's CDR3 is CASSSTPAYERYF. CDR3 coding DNA: TGTGCCAGCAGCTCGACACCGGCCTACGAGCGGTACTTC.

This clonotype was detected ten times or more. This sequence joins TRBV29-1 and TRBJ1-1; D ambiguous. V was pared by 4 bases and J by 1 base, with 4 bases between. This CDR3 has 11 amino acids. From germline, CDR1 is SQVTM and CDR2 ANQGSEA. The CDR3 DNA reads TGCAGCGTTGTGGGGAACACTGAAGCTTTCTTT. It codes for CSVVGNTEAFF.

In this sample, this clonotype turned up many times. CDR3 DNA sequence: TGTGCCAGCAGCTGGGGGTTCGCCTACAATGAGCAGTTCTTC. Translated, it gives CASSWGFAYNEQFF. V and J are TRBV7-2 and TRBJ2-1; the D gene could be TRBD1 or TRBD2 (5 bases each). Germline CDR1 and CDR2: SGHTA and FQGNSA. Trimming removed 4 bases from V and 2 bases from J, with 9 bases in between. The CDR3 contains 14 residues.

About this clonotype: One junction end does not reproduce the germline sequence, and a read error may be involved. The rearrangement links TRBV20-1 to TRBJ2-7; 10 bases map to TRBD1. The CDR3 has 13 residues. The germline CDR1 and CDR2 sequences are DFQATT and SNEGSKA (reference sequence). The CDR3 loop is CSARGTGVVEQHF. The CDR3 region has the DNA TGCAGTGCAAGGGGGACAGGGGTTGTCGAGCAGCACTTC.

This chain uses TRBV4-3 with TRBJ1-2, with 7 bases lining up with TRBD1. The germline CDR1 and CDR2 sequences are LGHNA and YSLEER. Germline trimming cut 0 bases from V and 0 bases from J; bases unmatched to any gene: 4. This CDR3 comprises 16 residues. This CDR3 is CASSQEAGQSNYGYTF. For the CDR3, the DNA is TGCGCCAGCAGCCAAGAAGCGGGACAGTCTAACTATGGCTACACCTTC.

This clonotype occurred many times. This rearrangement joins TRBV19 to TRBJ2-1; possible D gene TRBD2, 6 bases. V shed 3 bases and J shed 0 bases, with 9 bases lying between them. The CDR3 has 15 residues. Germline-derived CDR1 and CDR2 are LNHDA and SQIVND (reference sequence). The CDR3 DNA is TGTGCCAGTAGTATTGCGGGACGCTCCTACAATGAGCAGTTCTTC. This sequence encodes CASSIAGRSYNEQFF. The whole variable domain, remainder taken from reference TRBV19 and TRBJ2-1, is DGGITQSPKYLFRKEGQNVTLSCEQNLNHDAMYWYRQDPGQGLRLIYYSQIVNDFQKGDIAEGYSVSREKKESFPLTVTSAQKNPTAFYLCASSIAGRSYNEQFFGPGTRLTVL.

This clonotype has a handful of counts. A much larger clone is a single base away; this may be a read error. The chain uses TRBV20-1 and TRBJ1-1, with 7 bases lining up with TRBD1. V was pared by 8 bases and J by 0 bases, with 9 bases of the junction left unmatched. Germline loops: CDR1 DFQATT, CDR2 SNEGSKA (reference sequence). This CDR3 is 14 amino acids long. This chain's CDR3 is CSSSVTGLNTEAFF. The CDR3 DNA is TGCAGTTCGAGCGTGACAGGGTTGAACACTGAAGCTTTCTTT.

This clonotype was picked up many times. The V gene is TRBV5-1, the J gene TRBJ2-3; 8 bases map to TRBD1. Trimming cost V 4 bases and J 4 bases; bases outside gene matches: 8. Per the germline V gene, CDR1 is SGHRS and CDR2 is YFSETQ. The CDR3 contains 15 residues. In DNA, the CDR3 is TGCGCCAGCAGCCCCCGGGACAGGTATCCAGATACGCAGTATTTT. Encoded protein: CASSPRDRYPDTQYF.

A remark on this clonotype: A much larger clone lies a single base off, so this may be a read error. Likely a read error: the CDR3 ends without its conserved phenylalanine or tryptophan. V is TRBV4-1 and J is TRBJ1-5; D uncertain. Trimming took 1 base from V and 6 from J, leaving 10 bases between them. Looked up from germline, CDR1 is MGHRA and CDR2 is YSYEKL. The CDR3 totals 14 residues. The CDR3 nucleotides are TGCGCCAGCAGCCAAGGGACCCCTGGTCAGCCCCAGCATTGT. Its protein is CASSQGTPGQPQHC.

This clonotype was recorded only once. A read error may explain this, as a much larger clone is one base away. The CDR3 does not end in the conserved phenylalanine or tryptophan, so this is likely a read error. The rearrangement links TRBV20-1 to TRBJ1-5, with D unclear. Germline lookup yields CDR1 DFQATT and CDR2 SNEGSKA (reference sequence). Trimming left V 0 bases short and J 0 bases short, with 9 bases between. CDR3 length equals 15 residues. The CDR3 reads CSARDTVYSNQPQHS. Written as DNA, the CDR3 is TGCAGTGCTAGAGACACAGTCTATAGCAATCAGCCCCAGCATTCT.

This clonotype appeared many times. The rearrangement joins TRBV7-2 to TRBJ2-7, with 8 nucleotides matching TRBD1. The CDR3 loop spans 13 amino acids. Per germline, CDR1 SGHTA and CDR2 FQGNSA. V lost 5 bases to trimming and J lost 4 bases; unmatched junction nucleotides: 4. CDR3 nucleotide sequence: TGTGCCAGCAGCCCCTGGACAGGGTACGAGCAGTACTTC. Its protein product is CASSPWTGYEQYF.